Listed below are T cell receptor beta chains from one sample, sequenced in a study of blood T cell repertoires in COVID-19. Clones were sequenced by immunoSEQ multiplex PCR, and TCRdb holds only the in-frame ones, with some missing. The sample shows some 150,000 clones, roughly 80% of them seen only once. Sequencing input: peripheral blood. The receptors shown here come from an elderly woman with acute or convalescent COVID-19. Both conserved end residues are part of each CDR3. Each record gives: D gene, J gene, clone size, V gene, CDR3 DNA, CDR3 protein. A D gene is named only where the DNA matches it firmly. A clone size is listed for some rows: how often the clone was seen (once, few, many), or a class if it is expanded.

d_call: -
j_call: TRBJ2-7
clone_size: few
v_call: TRBV6-5
cdr3_nt: TGTGCCAGCACCCCCAGGGCCCAGGTAGGGTACGAGCAGTACTTC
cdr3_aa: CASTPRAQVGYEQYF

d_call: TRBD2
j_call: TRBJ2-5
clone_size: -
v_call: TRBV4-1
cdr3_nt: TGCGCCAGCAGCTCCCGTCAGCGGGGGGGGCCAGAGACCCAGTACTTC
cdr3_aa: CASSSRQRGGPETQYF

d_call: -
j_call: TRBJ2-2
clone_size: -
v_call: TRBV2
cdr3_nt: TGTGCCAGCAGTGAAGAGGGGGTTGGCACCGGGGAGCTGTTTTTT
cdr3_aa: CASSEEGVGTGELFF

d_call: -
j_call: TRBJ2-1
clone_size: -
v_call: TRBV5-1
cdr3_nt: TGCGCCAGCAGCTTGGGTTCCCTTCGCGATGAGCAGTTCTTC
cdr3_aa: CASSLGSLRDEQFF

d_call: -
j_call: TRBJ1-1
clone_size: -
v_call: TRBV4-1
cdr3_nt: TGCGCCAGCAGCCAACCATTGCGGGTTTTGAACACTGAAGCTTTCTTT
cdr3_aa: CASSQPLRVLNTEAFF

d_call: TRBD2
j_call: TRBJ2-1
clone_size: once
v_call: TRBV7-8
cdr3_nt: TGTGCCAGCAGCCTAATGGGCGGGGGGATCCCCTACAATGAGCAGTTCTTC
cdr3_aa: CASSLMGGGIPYNEQFF

d_call: TRBD1
j_call: TRBJ1-6
clone_size: -
v_call: TRBV3-1/TRBV3-2
cdr3_nt: TGTGCCAGCAGACACCGGGACAGGGGGCGTTCTTCACCCCTCCACTTT
cdr3_aa: CASRHRDRGRSSPLHF

d_call: TRBD1
j_call: TRBJ1-4
clone_size: -
v_call: TRBV28
cdr3_nt: TGTGCCAGCAGTTTAATGGGACAGGGCGTTCGGAAACTGTTTTTT
cdr3_aa: CASSLMGQGVRKLFF

d_call: -
j_call: TRBJ1-6
clone_size: -
v_call: TRBV7-9
cdr3_nt: TGTGCCAGCAGCCACGCGTCGGACTCTTCACCCCTCCACTTT
cdr3_aa: CASSHASDSSPLHF

d_call: -
j_call: TRBJ1-1
clone_size: once
v_call: TRBV6-1
cdr3_nt: TGTGCCAGCAGTGACCCAGGGGCCCCGAACACTGAAGCTTTCTTT
cdr3_aa: CASSDPGAPNTEAFF

d_call: TRBD2
j_call: TRBJ2-1
clone_size: -
v_call: TRBV10-3
cdr3_nt: TGTGCCATCAGTGAGTCGATGTGGGGGACTAGCGGGGTTAATGAGCAGTTCTTC
cdr3_aa: CAISESMWGTSGVNEQFF

d_call: TRBD1
j_call: TRBJ1-5
clone_size: -
v_call: TRBV18
cdr3_nt: TGTGCCAGCTCACCAGGGACAGGGACTCAGCCCCAGCATTTT
cdr3_aa: CASSPGTGTQPQHF

d_call: -
j_call: TRBJ1-1
clone_size: -
v_call: TRBV5-6
cdr3_nt: TGTGCCAGCAGCTTGGGATTGCGGATTCCGACTGACACTGAAGCTTTCTTT
cdr3_aa: CASSLGLRIPTDTEAFF

d_call: -
j_call: TRBJ1-6
clone_size: -
v_call: TRBV19
cdr3_nt: TGTGCCAGTATTGGGCAGTGGGATTCACCCCTCCACTTT
cdr3_aa: CASIGQWDSPLHF

d_call: -
j_call: TRBJ1-4
clone_size: -
v_call: TRBV15
cdr3_nt: TGTGCCACCAGCGTCCGGGGAGGTAATGAAAAACTGTTTTTT
cdr3_aa: CATSVRGGNEKLFF

d_call: -
j_call: TRBJ1-5
clone_size: few
v_call: TRBV7-2
cdr3_nt: TGTGCCAGCAGCTCAGGGTCGTTGAAAAAGTCCCAGCATTTT
cdr3_aa: CASSSGSLKKSQHF

d_call: -
j_call: TRBJ1-2
clone_size: -
v_call: TRBV7-2
cdr3_nt: TGTGCCAGCAGCTCAAGGCGCCCACCCGGAGATGGCTACACCTTC
cdr3_aa: CASSSRRPPGDGYTF

d_call: -
j_call: TRBJ1-1
clone_size: few
v_call: TRBV5-8
cdr3_nt: TGTGCCAGCAGTTCCCCAAGGGGGGGGCGGTTTTCCTCGAACACTGAAGCTTTCTTT
cdr3_aa: CASSSPRGGRFSSNTEAFF

d_call: -
j_call: TRBJ1-2
clone_size: few
v_call: TRBV10-3
cdr3_nt: TGTGCCATCAGTCCTTTGGGACTTCAAGGCTACACCTTC
cdr3_aa: CAISPLGLQGYTF

d_call: -
j_call: TRBJ2-7
clone_size: once
v_call: TRBV4-1
cdr3_nt: TGCGCCAGCAGCCAAGTAAGTGGGAGGTACGAGCAGTACTTC
cdr3_aa: CASSQVSGRYEQYF

d_call: -
j_call: TRBJ1-5
clone_size: few
v_call: TRBV6-5
cdr3_nt: TGTGCCAGCAGGCAATCAATACAGGGATATCAGCCCCAGCATTTT
cdr3_aa: CASRQSIQGYQPQHF

d_call: -
j_call: TRBJ2-1
clone_size: -
v_call: TRBV14
cdr3_nt: TGTGCCAGCAGCCGACGGCGGGGTGGGTACAATGAGCAGTTCTTC
cdr3_aa: CASSRRRGGYNEQFF

d_call: -
j_call: TRBJ1-3
clone_size: -
v_call: TRBV19
cdr3_nt: TGTGCCAGTAGTATCGGGGGAAACGGAAACACCATATATTTT
cdr3_aa: CASSIGGNGNTIYF

d_call: TRBD2
j_call: TRBJ2-2
clone_size: -
v_call: TRBV5-6
cdr3_nt: TGTGCCAGCAGCCTCTATAGCGGGGGGGCCACCGGGGAGCTGTTTTTT
cdr3_aa: CASSLYSGGATGELFF

d_call: TRBD1
j_call: TRBJ1-1
clone_size: -
v_call: TRBV6-5
cdr3_nt: TGTGCCAGCAGATCGAGGGGGACAGCGAACACTGAAGCTTTCTTT
cdr3_aa: CASRSRGTANTEAFF

d_call: -
j_call: TRBJ1-1
clone_size: once
v_call: TRBV19
cdr3_nt: TGTGCCAGTAGTCCGACGGGTACGGTTGGGGCTTTCTTT
cdr3_aa: CASSPTGTVGAFF

d_call: -
j_call: TRBJ2-5
clone_size: few
v_call: TRBV11-3
cdr3_nt: TGTGCCAGCAGCTTAGTGGCCCAAGAGACCCAGTACTTC
cdr3_aa: CASSLVAQETQYF

d_call: -
j_call: TRBJ1-1
clone_size: -
v_call: TRBV10-1
cdr3_nt: TGCGCCAGGGAGGGACCCTTCGTCGCTGAAGCTTTCTTT
cdr3_aa: CAREGPFVAEAFF

d_call: -
j_call: TRBJ2-5
clone_size: -
v_call: TRBV21-1
cdr3_nt: TGTGCCAGCAGCCGGACCTCCGGGACAGGAGGTCGGTACCAAGAGACCCAGTACTTC
cdr3_aa: CASSRTSGTGGRYQETQYF

d_call: -
j_call: TRBJ2-1
clone_size: -
v_call: TRBV19
cdr3_nt: TGTGCCAGTAGTACCACAGAATACAATGAGCAGTTCTTC
cdr3_aa: CASSTTEYNEQFF

d_call: TRBD1
j_call: TRBJ2-7
clone_size: -
v_call: TRBV7-3
cdr3_nt: TGTGCCAGCAGCTTAGACAGGGACGACGAGCAGTACTTC
cdr3_aa: CASSLDRDDEQYF

d_call: TRBD1
j_call: TRBJ1-2
clone_size: -
v_call: TRBV4-3
cdr3_nt: TGCGCCAGCAGCCAAGATCTGGGGGACAGCCTTAACTATGGCTACACCTTC
cdr3_aa: CASSQDLGDSLNYGYTF

d_call: -
j_call: TRBJ2-1
clone_size: -
v_call: TRBV5-1
cdr3_nt: TGCGCCAGCAGCTTAGGGGCGGACTCCTACAATGAGCAGTTCTTC
cdr3_aa: CASSLGADSYNEQFF

d_call: TRBD1
j_call: TRBJ1-1
clone_size: once
v_call: TRBV7-9
cdr3_nt: TGTGCCAGCAGCCCCGACAGGGCAACTGAAGCTTTCTTT
cdr3_aa: CASSPDRATEAFF

d_call: -
j_call: TRBJ1-2
clone_size: -
v_call: TRBV6-2/TRBV6-3
cdr3_nt: TGTGCCAGCAGCACAAGGTATCGACGGAGCTCGTTGGATGGCTACACCTTC
cdr3_aa: CASSTRYRRSSLDGYTF

d_call: -
j_call: TRBJ1-1
clone_size: -
v_call: TRBV6-5
cdr3_nt: TGTGCCAGCCACCTTTATTGGGAGGGCACTGAAGCTTTCTTT
cdr3_aa: CASHLYWEGTEAFF

d_call: -
j_call: TRBJ1-1
clone_size: -
v_call: TRBV4-1
cdr3_nt: TGCGCCAGCAGCCCCCCGACAGTTAACACTGAAGCTTTCTTT
cdr3_aa: CASSPPTVNTEAFF

d_call: -
j_call: TRBJ2-2
clone_size: -
v_call: TRBV12-3/TRBV12-4
cdr3_nt: TGTGCCAGCAGTCCGGGGGGCCGTCCGCTGTTTTTT
cdr3_aa: CASSPGGRPLFF

d_call: -
j_call: TRBJ1-6
clone_size: -
v_call: TRBV9
cdr3_nt: TGTGCCAGCAGCCAGGACAGTGTCGGTTCACCCCTCCACTTT
cdr3_aa: CASSQDSVGSPLHF

d_call: -
j_call: TRBJ1-2
clone_size: -
v_call: TRBV6-5
cdr3_nt: TGTGCCAGCACCACACGGGGCTATGGCTACACCTTC
cdr3_aa: CASTTRGYGYTF

d_call: TRBD1
j_call: TRBJ1-5
clone_size: once
v_call: TRBV6-1
cdr3_nt: TGTGCCAGCAGTGATGTCGGACAGGGGAAGTGGCAGCCCCAGCATTTT
cdr3_aa: CASSDVGQGKWQPQHF

d_call: -
j_call: TRBJ2-7
clone_size: -
v_call: TRBV11-2
cdr3_nt: TGTGCCAGCAGCTCAATCTACAGGGTTTGGGGGGGGTACGAGCAGTACTTC
cdr3_aa: CASSSIYRVWGGYEQYF